The sequence of this T cell receptor beta chain was determined in a study of control samples from healthy donors and cancer patients. The table came from immunoSEQ multiplex PCR; TCRdb's copy has only in-frame clones and leaves some out. The sample holds under 75,000 clones; roughly 85% are singletons and the top ten take nearly 5.5%. The CDR3 totals 15 residues. Germline V CDR1 and CDR2: MNHEY, SMNVEV (reference sequence). The V gene end was trimmed by 5 bases and the J gene end by 1 base; junction bases not matched to a gene: 4. The chain couples TRBV27 to TRBJ2-7; TRBD2 matches 11 bases. The sample consisted of blood. The TCR was taken from a man in his forties in good health. CDR3 DNA: TGTGCCAGCAGTAAGCGACTAGCGGGATCCTACGAGCAGTACTTC. It yields the protein CASSKRLAGSYEQYF.